This is a list of T cell receptor beta chains from one sample in a study of cytomegalovirus exposure and HLA in healthy donors. Clones were read by immunoSEQ multiplex PCR, and TCRdb kept only the in-frame ones, dropping some. Among roughly 150,000 clones listed, about 85% were seen once. The sample taken for sequencing was PBMCs. These receptors all stem from a young man in good health and CMV-seropositive. Each CDR3 is given with its conserved first and last residue. The order of the fields is CDR3 protein, CDR3 DNA, clone size, V gene, CDR3 length, D gene, J gene. The D gene is left open where the match is weak. Not every row has a clone size; where given, it reads once, few, many or a size class.

CATRSTVAGNTIYF	TGTGCCACCCGGTCGACAGTCGCTGGAAACACCATATATTTT	.	TRBV7-9	14	.	TRBJ1-3
CATSSDLPFRDTQYF	TGTGCCACCAGTTCAGACTTACCCTTCAGAGATACGCAGTATTTT	.	TRBV15	15	.	TRBJ2-3
CASSEKRELYGANVLTF	TGTGCCAGCAGTGAAAAGCGGGAGCTGTATGGGGCCAACGTCCTGACTTTC	.	TRBV6-1	17	TRBD2	TRBJ2-6
CASSPKGQGQGYTF	TGTGCCAGCAGCCCGAAAGGGCAGGGGCAAGGCTACACCTTC	.	TRBV4-2	14	.	TRBJ1-2
CASSVEGGWGETQYF	TGTGCCAGCAGCGTAGAAGGGGGCTGGGGAGAGACCCAGTACTTC	.	TRBV9	15	TRBD1	TRBJ2-5
CASSPVAGRGTDTQYF	TGTGCCAGCAGCCCGGTAGCGGGACGTGGGACAGATACGCAGTATTTT	once	TRBV7-2	16	TRBD2	TRBJ2-3
CASSRGPETQYF	TGCGCCAGCAGCAGGGGTCCAGAGACCCAGTACTTC	.	TRBV5-1	12	.	TRBJ2-5
CASSLDDWQSTDTQYF	TGTGCCAGCAGCTTAGATGACTGGCAGTCCACAGATACGCAGTATTTT	.	TRBV11-3	16	.	TRBJ2-3
CASTLSGDWNTEAFF	TGTGCCAGCACCCTTAGCGGGGACTGGAACACTGAAGCTTTCTTT	few	TRBV5-6	15	.	TRBJ1-1
CASSIAGGTYNEQFF	TGTGCCAGTAGTATAGCGGGAGGGACCTACAATGAGCAGTTCTTC	.	TRBV19	15	TRBD2	TRBJ2-1
CASSSVVAGGLGQFF	TGTGCCAGCAGCTCCGTGGTAGCGGGAGGGCTGGGGCAGTTCTTC	.	TRBV14	15	TRBD2	TRBJ2-1
CASRPQGDGYTF	TGTGCCAGCAGGCCACAGGGGGATGGCTACACCTTC	.	TRBV7-9	12	TRBD1	TRBJ1-2
CASSLFGQGNQPQHF	TGCGCCAGCAGCTTGTTTGGACAGGGCAATCAGCCCCAGCATTTT	.	TRBV5-1	15	TRBD1	TRBJ1-5
CASSQVQGGLHNEQFF	TGCGCCAGCAGCCAAGTCCAGGGAGGTTTACACAATGAGCAGTTCTTC	.	TRBV4-1	16	.	TRBJ2-1
CASSVGLRGEQFF	TGCGCCAGCAGCGTGGGACTCCGGGGTGAGCAGTTCTTC	.	TRBV5-1	13	.	TRBJ2-1
CASRGTGKNIQYF	TGTGCCAGCAGGGGGACAGGGAAAAACATTCAGTACTTC	.	TRBV6-5	13	TRBD1	TRBJ2-4
CASSVGTTNTGELFF	TGTGCCAGCAGCGTCGGGACTACAAACACCGGGGAGCTGTTTTTT	.	TRBV7-9	15	TRBD2	TRBJ2-2
CASSLGLRYEQYF	TGTGCCAGCAGTTTGGGACTTAGGTACGAGCAGTACTTC	.	TRBV27	13	.	TRBJ2-7
CASSRYLSNVLTF	TGTGCCAGCTCCCGGTACCTTTCCAACGTCCTGACTTTC	.	TRBV18	13	.	TRBJ2-6
CASSRRDGETQYF	TGCGCCAGCAGCCGCAGGGATGGAGAGACCCAGTACTTC	once	TRBV10-1	13	.	TRBJ2-5
CASSPGLAGAVDTQYF	TGTGCCAGCAGCCCCGGACTAGCGGGAGCGGTAGATACGCAGTATTTT	once	TRBV7-9	16	TRBD2	TRBJ2-3
CASSFWSTQETQYF	TGTGCCAGCAGCTTCTGGTCCACACAAGAGACCCAGTACTTC	.	TRBV5-4	14	.	TRBJ2-5
CASSPPGEGQPQHF	TGTGCCAGCAGCCCACCAGGGGAAGGTCAGCCCCAGCATTTT	once	TRBV7-2	14	.	TRBJ1-5
CASSFSGGTDTQYF	TGTGCCAGCAGCTTTTCGGGGGGCACAGATACGCAGTATTTT	.	TRBV11-3	14	.	TRBJ2-3
CASSDRAGQRDGYTF	TGTGCCAGCAGCGACCGGGCGGGACAGAGGGATGGCTACACCTTC	.	TRBV7-2	15	TRBD1	TRBJ1-2
CASSPPSRGSSYEQYF	TGTGCCAGCAGCCCCCCCTCGCGGGGAAGCTCCTACGAGCAGTACTTC	large	TRBV7-9	16	.	TRBJ2-7